What follows is one T cell receptor beta chain and its context. CDR1 LGHNA and CDR2 YNFKEQ come from the germline V gene. The CDR3 covers 13 residues. The V gene lost 8 bases and the J gene lost 0 bases, with 11 bases spanning the gap. This entry is derived from a study of T-cell reconstitution after alpha-beta-depleted transplantation in children. Preparing the TCRbeta library involved the use of unique molecular identifiers. TCRdb fed the PCR reads into MiXCR, producing one record per CDR3 protein. The table records some 190,000 distinct CDR3 sequences, roughly 10% of them present only once. V and J are TRBV4-2 and TRBJ2-7; no definite D call. The receptor's source is a boy under 10 years old with acute myeloid leukemia, due to receive a stem cell transplant. The starting material was PBMCs, obtained before TCRalphabeta/CD19-depleted stem cell transplant. The CDR3 DNA sequence: TGTGCCAGCGGCCCCGGGCGCTCCTACGAGCAGTACGTC. This codes for CASGPGRSYEQYV.